These 5 T cell receptor beta chains came from one sample sequenced in a study of OX40 agonist ivuxolimab in advanced cancers. Measured with immunoSEQ multiplex PCR; TCRdb has only the in-frame clones, and not every one. The sample comprises under 50,000 clones, 88% of which are singletons, and 7.8% rests with the top ten. Sequencing was performed on CD4+ or CD8+ T cells sorted from blood, taken in a trial of the OX40 agonist ivuxolimab. These TCRs come from an adult with an advanced solid tumor such as melanoma, head and neck, liver or kidney cancer.

This clone was counted only a few times. The chain uses TRBV5-1 and TRBJ2-1, with 12 bases aligning to TRBD2. V gave up 2 bases and J gave up 7 bases; unmatched junction bases: 13. The CDR3 has 18 residues. The germline V gene encodes CDR1 SGHRS and CDR2 YFSETQ. CDR3 residues: CASSFGVTSGSLSNEQFF. CDR3 bases: TGCGCCAGCAGCTTTGGAGTGACTAGCGGGAGTTTATCTAATGAGCAGTTCTTC. Full variable domain (rest looked up from reference TRBV5-1 and TRBJ2-1): KAGVTQTPRYLIKTRGQQVTLSCSPISGHRSVSWYQQTPGQGLQFLFEYFSETQRNKGNFPGRFSGRQFSNSRSEMNVSTLELGDSALYLCASSFGVTSGSLSNEQFFGPGTRLTVL.

The V and J genes are TRBV28 and TRBJ2-3; a weak D match, TRBD1 (6 bases). Trimming took 8 bases from V and 0 from J, leaving 15 bases between them. The CDR3 runs to 15 residues. Germline V gene sequence: CDR1 MDHEN, CDR2 SYDVKM. This CDR3 is CASPPGAISTDTQYF. The DNA for the CDR3 is TGTGCCAGCCCCCCAGGGGCCATTAGCACAGATACGCAGTATTTT. Supplemented by reference TRBV28 and TRBJ2-3, the full variable domain reads DVKVTQSSRYLVKRTGEKVFLECVQDMDHENMFWYRQDPGLGLRLIYFSYDVKMKEKGDIPEGYSVSREKKERFSLILESASTNQTSMYLCASPPGAISTDTQYFGPGTRLTVL.

The table lists this clone with a few counts. The chain carries TRBV28 and TRBJ2-7; a weak D match, TRBD2 (6 bases). CDR1 and CDR2 (germline): MDHEN, SYDVKM. This CDR3 is 15 amino acids long. Trimming took off 5 bases at V and 3 bases at J, with 17 bases between the two ends. CDR3 sequence (DNA): TGTGCCAGCAGTACGGTTGGCGGAGCGGGCTACGAGCAGTACTTC. Translation: CASSTVGGAGYEQYF.

This sequence joins TRBV27 and TRBJ1-1; TRBD1 matches 7 bases. The ends lost 6 bases at V and 1 base at J; junction bases unmatched: 5. The CDR3 is made up of 14 amino acids. Germline V gives CDR1 MNHEY, CDR2 SMNVEV (reference sequence). CDR3 nucleotides: TGTGCCAGCAGCCGTGACAGGGCGAACACTGAAGCTTTCTTT. Protein sequence: CASSRDRANTEAFF.

The V and J genes are TRBV10-3 and TRBJ1-5; no definite D call. Trimming took off 6 bases at V and 0 bases at J, with 6 bases between the two ends. The CDR3 runs to 13 residues. The germline V gene encodes CDR1 ENHRY and CDR2 SYGVKD. CDR3 in amino acids: CAISTYSNQPQHF. As DNA, the CDR3 is TGTGCCATCAGCACGTATAGCAATCAGCCCCAGCATTTT.